The 13 T cell receptor beta chains presented below share a single source sample, sequenced in a study of vaccination and CD4 T cells after COVID-19. From the PCR reads, TCRdb called clonotypes with MiXCR, one entry per CDR3 protein. Of 20,000 to 25,000 distinct CDR3 sequences listed, 50% to 70% are singletons. The specimen was CD4+ T cells from blood, collected before SARS-CoV-2 vaccination. The source is a human donor who had recovered from COVID-19.

This sequence joins TRBV2 and TRBJ2-5; 8 bases agree with TRBD1. V lost 8 bases and J lost 1; bases outside the gene matches: 9. CDR1 is SNHLY and CDR2 is FYNNEI in the germline V gene. This CDR3 region has 15 residues. CDR3 nucleotides: TGTGCCAGCGTAGGACAGGGAACACGCCAAGAGACCCAGTACTTC. Amino acid sequence: CASVGQGTRQETQYF.

This clonotype was recorded a few times. V and J are TRBV7-3 and TRBJ2-3, with a tentative D call TRBD2 (5 bases). V lost 1 base and J lost 2, with 10 bases in between. The CDR3 has 15 amino acids. Germline V CDR1 and CDR2: SGHTA, FQGTGA. CDR3: CASSLSGQITDTQYF. The CDR3 DNA reads TGTGCCAGCAGCTTAAGCGGGCAAATCACAGATACGCAGTATTTT.

J is TRBJ2-3 and V is TRBV7-2; D ambiguous. The V end lost 4 bases, the J end lost 0 bases, and 8 bases lay between the germline ends. This CDR3 comprises 14 residues. Per the germline V gene, CDR1 is SGHTA and CDR2 is FQGNSA. As DNA, the CDR3 is TGTGCCAGCAGCTCTCTCCTCAGCACAGATACGCAGTATTTT. Its translation: CASSSLLSTDTQYF.

The CDR3 sequence is CASSLGLAGVGEQFF. CDR3 in DNA: TGTGCCAGCTCACTTGGACTAGCGGGAGTTGGTGAGCAGTTCTTC. The chain has TRBV18 and TRBJ2-1; 13 bases are a match to TRBD2. Germline assignment: CDR1 KGHSH and CDR2 LQKENI. With V trimmed by 4 bases and J by 9 bases, 6 bases remained unmatched. The CDR3 consists of 15 residues.

This sequence joins TRBV2 and TRBJ1-3, with D perhaps matching TRBD1 (5 bases). The CDR3 consists of 16 residues. With 6 bases removed from V and 0 bases from J, the gap between germline ends came to 15 bases. The germline V gene encodes CDR1 SNHLY and CDR2 FYNNEI. For the CDR3, the DNA is TGTGCCAGCAGCGGAAAGGGACGGCGCTCTGGAAACACCATATATTTT. As protein: CASSGKGRRSGNTIYF.

V is TRBV30 and J is TRBJ2-5; TRBD1 might be the D (5 bases). Trimming shortened V by 1 base and J by 2 bases, and 8 bases separated the two germline ends. In germline, CDR1 is GTSNPN, CDR2 SVGIG (reference sequence). This CDR3 is built from 13 residues. The CDR3 coding sequence is TGTGCCTGGAGTGGGGGCTATCAAGAGACCCAGTACTTC. Amino acids: CAWSGGYQETQYF. Combining the CDR3 with reference TRBV30 and TRBJ2-5 gives the whole variable domain SQTIHQWPATLVQPVGSPLSLECTVEGTSNPNLYWYRQAAGRGLQLLFYSVGIGQISSEVPQNLSASRPQDRQFILSSKKLLLSDSGFYLCAWSGGYQETQYFGPGTRLLVL.

This clonotype was picked up one time. V usage is TRBV6-2 or TRBV6-3 and J usage is TRBJ2-1; no reliable D call. Trimming cost V 5 bases and J 4 bases, with 9 bases left between them. Germline V lookup: CDR1 MNHEY, CDR2 SVGEGT. The CDR3 spans 13 residues. The CDR3 reads CASSTAEYNEQFF. CDR3 nucleotides: TGTGCCAGCAGTACTGCCGAGTACAATGAGCAGTTCTTC.

The V and J genes are TRBV10-3 and TRBJ2-7; no firm D call. Trimming pared 10 bases from V and 4 bases from J, leaving 11 bases between. The CDR3 loop spans 11 amino acids. Germline V gene sequence: CDR1 ENHRY, CDR2 SYGVKD. DNA of the CDR3: TGTGCCACGGGCCGAGATTACGAGCAGTACTTC. It is translated as CATGRDYEQYF.

There are a few counts of this clonotype. The chain uses TRBV20-1 and TRBJ1-1, with no clear D. From germline, CDR1 is DFQATT and CDR2 SNEGSKA (reference sequence). There are 13 residues in the CDR3. V was clipped by 1 base and J by 0 bases, with 6 bases between them. CDR3 region: CSARGTVNTEAFF. CDR3 bases: TGCAGTGCTAGAGGGACTGTGAACACTGAAGCTTTCTTT.

The rearrangement joins TRBV28 to TRBJ2-7; D may correspond to TRBD1 or TRBD2 (7 bases each). V lost 3 bases, J lost 7 bases, and 19 bases lay in between. CDR3 length: 15 residues. Germline V gene sequence: CDR1 MDHEN, CDR2 SYDVKM. The CDR3 spells CASSLGGGGREEQYF. For the CDR3, the DNA is TGTGCCAGCAGTTTGGGAGGGGGCGGGCGGGAGGAGCAGTACTTC.

This clonotype was seen only once. The rearrangement joins TRBV2 to TRBJ1-5, with 11 bases lining up with TRBD1. Germline loops: CDR1 SNHLY, CDR2 FYNNEI. Trimming took 6 bases from V and 3 from J; bases not matched to a gene: 4. The CDR3 is 15 residues long. The CDR3 sequence is CASSKDRGLNQPQHF. The CDR3 nucleotides read TGTGCCAGCAGCAAGGACAGGGGGCTCAATCAGCCCCAGCATTTT.

This sequence joins TRBV6-1 and TRBJ1-1, with 9 bases matching TRBD1. This CDR3 is built from 15 residues. CDR1 is MNHNS and CDR2 is SASEGT in the germline V gene. The V gene end was trimmed by 6 bases and the J gene end by 4 bases; junction bases not matched to a gene: 9. The CDR3 nucleotides are TGTGCCAGCAGAGCAGCGGGACAGGGACCCACTGAAGCTTTCTTT. Translating gives CASRAAGQGPTEAFF.

The chain carries TRBV20-1 and TRBJ2-5, with D uncertain. CDR3 length equals 12 residues. Germline loops: CDR1 DFQATT, CDR2 SNEGSKA (reference sequence). V lost 6 bases to trimming and J lost 5 bases, with 13 bases between them. DNA of the CDR3: TGCAGTGCAAAGGGTGGGGTCGAGACCCAGTACTTC. Translated, it gives CSAKGGVETQYF.